Listed here are 10 T cell receptor beta chains from one sample, sequenced in a study of shared T cell receptors in the human thymus. Some clones are missing from TCRdb's copy, which holds only in-frame ones; the method was immunoSEQ multiplex PCR. The sample lists 700,000 to 750,000 clones; 70% to 90% were seen once. These same data were also listed under a study on human thymus T cells.

The sequencing sample was made of thymocytes. Receptors were obtained from a girl under three years old with a congenital heart defect.

This clone was seen once. The DNA for the CDR3 is TGTGCCAGCAGCCCCGGGACAGCGCCCCCCTACGAGCAGTACTTC. Translated, it gives CASSPGTAPPYEQYF. This chain uses TRBV6-1 with TRBJ2-7; 7 positions match TRBD1. V shed 6 bases and J 2 bases; nucleotides not matched to a gene: 10. The CDR3 is 15 amino acids. From germline, CDR1 is MNHNS and CDR2 SASEGT.

This sequence joins TRBV7-2 and TRBJ2-5; D is possibly TRBD2 (5 bases). The CDR3 loop spans 13 amino acids. Looked up from germline, CDR1 is SGHTA and CDR2 is FQGNSA. The ends were cut back, 5 bases at V and 5 bases at J, with 12 bases in the middle. CDR3 region: CASSLTRGETQYF. In nucleotides, the CDR3 is TGTGCCAGCAGCCTAACACGAGGGGAGACCCAGTACTTC.

The V call is TRBV27, the J call TRBJ1-5, with 7 bases matching TRBD1. This CDR3 contains 15 residues. With V trimmed by 5 bases and J by 3 bases, 7 bases remained unmatched. CDR1 and CDR2 from the germline V gene are MNHEY and SMNVEV (reference sequence). The CDR3 sequence: CASSNRDRYNQPQHF. The CDR3 region has the DNA TGTGCCAGCAGTAACCGGGACAGATACAATCAGCCCCAGCATTTT.

This chain uses TRBV5-1 with TRBJ1-2; tentatively, D is TRBD1 (6 bases). This CDR3 is 14 amino acids long. Germline CDR1 reads SGHRS; CDR2 reads YFSETQ. Trimming removed 4 bases at V and 2 bases at J, with 12 bases between. CDR3 nucleotides: TGCGCCAGCAGCCCGGACAGTGAGAACTATGGCTACACCTTC. It yields the protein CASSPDSENYGYTF.

CDR3 residues: CASSLTHTPNQPQHF. CDR3 DNA: TGTGCCAGCAGCCTGACACATACCCCAAATCAGCCCCAGCATTTT. V is TRBV6-5 and J is TRBJ1-5; D is uncertain. V was pared by 6 bases and J by 4 bases, with 16 bases between. CDR3 length: 15 amino acids. The V gene's germline CDR1 is MNHEY and CDR2 SVGAGI.

This clone was detected only a few times. CDR3 sequence: CASSTRPGVVNSPLHF. The CDR3 DNA follows: TGTGCCAGCAGTACCCGCCCAGGGGTAGTAAATTCACCCCTCCACTTT. The J gene is TRBJ1-6, the V gene TRBV28, with a weak D call TRBD1 (6 bases). V shed 5 bases and J shed 7 bases, with 18 bases lying between them. In germline, CDR1 is MDHEN, CDR2 SYDVKM. The CDR3 is 16 residues long.

V and J are TRBV5-6 and TRBJ2-6; D is unresolved. Germline V gene data show CDR1 as SGHDT and CDR2 as YYEEEE. The CDR3 totals 15 residues. V lost 7 bases and J lost 4, with 15 bases in between. CDR3 residues: CASRRRGSGANVLTF. CDR3 DNA: TGTGCCAGCCGCCGGCGAGGATCGGGGGCCAACGTCCTGACTTTC.

The chain is built from TRBV9 and TRBJ1-2, with 7 bases fitting TRBD1. Germline V lookup: CDR1 SGDLS, CDR2 YYNGEE. The CDR3 runs 17 residues. V dropped 3 bases and J dropped 2; count of bases not matched to a gene: 13. Here the CDR3 reads CASSADRDDGVNYGYTF. CDR3 in DNA: TGTGCCAGCAGCGCCGACAGGGACGATGGGGTCAACTATGGCTACACCTTC.

In regard to this clone: The junction departs from the called germline gene at one end, perhaps through a read error. Other DNA sequences from this sample encode an identical CDR3 as well. This chain connects TRBV5-6 to TRBJ1-6, with TRBD1 as a possible D gene (5 bases). The germline CDR1 and CDR2 sequences are SGHDT and YYEEEE. CDR3 length: 15 amino acids. The CDR3 DNA is TGTGCCAGCAGCTTGGAAGACAGCCCAAATTCCCCCCTCCACTTT. Encoded protein: CASSLEDSPNSPLHF. Using reference TRBV5-6 and TRBJ1-6 for the parts outside the CDR3, the full variable domain is DAGVTQSPTHLIKTRGQQVTLRCSPKSGHDTVSWYQQALGQGPQFIFQYYEEEERQRGNFPDRFSGHQFPNYSSELNVNALLLGDSALYLCASSLEDSPNSPLHFGNGTRLTVT.

The CDR3 coding sequence is TGCGCCAGCAGACCGAGACTAGCGGGGGTGGCCGGGGAGCTGTTTTTT. Translation: CASRPRLAGVAGELFF. The rearrangement uses TRBV5-1 and TRBJ2-2; 12 bases line up with TRBD2. CDR1 is SGHRS and CDR2 is YFSETQ in the germline V gene. V shed 5 bases and J 6 bases; nucleotides not matched to a gene: 8. The CDR3 contains 16 residues.